The clone carrying this TCR beta chain occurred many times. Antigen specificity is unknown. Four PCR rounds used nested alpha and beta constant region primers plus the SP2 primer. Blood and skin TCR RNA was reverse transcribed with alpha and beta constant primers. TCRdb re-analysed the 5' RACE reads in MiXCR, keeping a single row per CDR3 protein. The repertoire holds about 48,000 distinct CDR3 sequences, with over 3.5% as singletons. These data come from a study of naive and memory T cell subsets. General study results and limits: TCR transcript changes with activation or differentiation may affect this RNA method.

The germline V gene has CDR1 SGHTA and CDR2 FQGNSA. With 2 bases removed from V and 2 bases from J, the gap between germline ends came to 11 bases. This CDR3 has 15 residues. A UMI-containing oligonucleotide was joined by 3' ligation to the TCR cDNA template. Whole-blood samples were 2 to 3 ml of peripheral blood from healthy adult volunteers. Cells were not sorted; total RNA input targeted roughly 1 to 1,100 ng. The receptor was derived from a female donor in good health. The chain uses TRBV7-2 and TRBJ2-3; D gene ambiguous. Here the CDR3 DNA reads TGTGCCAGCAGCTTACGTCGGATAAACACAGATACGCAGTATTTT. The encoded protein is CASSLRRINTDTQYF.